These 20 T cell receptor beta chains were all obtained from the same sample, sequenced in a study of PD-L1 blockade in urothelial cancer. The table came from immunoSEQ multiplex PCR; TCRdb's copy has only in-frame clones and leaves some out. The sample consists of around 100,000 clones, about 85% of them appearing once. The input for sequencing was PBMCs, taken around atezolizumab (anti-PD-L1) treatment. Receptors were obtained from a man in his fifties with urothelial cancer.

The CDR3 sequence is CATSRGREDYGYTF. As DNA, the CDR3 is TGTGCCACCAGCAGAGGCAGGGAGGATTATGGCTACACCTTC. The V call is TRBV15, the J call TRBJ1-2; D may be TRBD1 (5 bases). The V gene's germline CDR1 is LNHNV and CDR2 YYDKDF (reference sequence). The CDR3 consists of 14 residues. V lost 1 base, J lost 5 bases, and 11 bases lay in between.

Concerning this clone itself: Sequence at one end of the junction differs from germline and may be a read error. This chain joins TRBV19 and TRBJ2-3; 9 positions match TRBD2. Germline V lookup: CDR1 LNHDA, CDR2 SQIVND (reference sequence). The CDR3 totals 16 residues. CDR3 sequence reads: CASSKTSGLGARDTRF. For the CDR3, the DNA is TGTGCCAGTAGTAAGACTAGCGGACTTGGTGCTCGAGATACACGTTTT.

This chain connects TRBV5-4 to TRBJ2-5, with D perhaps TRBD2 (5 bases). Trimming took 4 bases from V and 0 from J, leaving 13 bases between them. This CDR3 is 15 amino acids long. Germline V gene data show CDR1 as SGHNT and CDR2 as YYREEE (reference sequence). The CDR3 DNA reads TGTGCCAGCAGCCCTGGTCGTAGCGACCAAGAGACCCAGTACTTC. Translating gives CASSPGRSDQETQYF.

This chain joins TRBV4-1 and TRBJ2-2; D is possibly TRBD1 (6 bases). V lost 6 bases to trimming and J lost 4 bases, with 15 bases between them. The CDR3 covers 15 residues. Per the germline V gene, CDR1 is MGHRA and CDR2 is YSYEKL. CDR3 bases: TGCGCCAGCAGACGGACAGAACGAGGCACCGGGGAGCTGTTTTTT. It yields the protein CASRRTERGTGELFF.

CDR3 sequence: CASRGQGWNEQFF. The DNA for the CDR3 is TGTGCCAGCAGAGGACAGGGATGGAATGAGCAGTTCTTC. The chain combines TRBV25-1 with TRBJ2-1, with 8 bases lining up with TRBD1. After removal of 6 bases from V and 7 bases from J, the junction contained 5 bases not matched to a gene. Germline CDR1 and CDR2: MGHDK and SYGVNS. The CDR3 contains 13 residues.

This chain links TRBV18 with TRBJ1-5, with 7 positions matching TRBD1. Per the germline V gene, CDR1 is KGHSH and CDR2 is LQKENI. This CDR3 is 17 amino acids long. J lost 2 bases, V lost 3 bases, and 10 bases had no gene match. In DNA, the CDR3 is TGTGCCAGCTCACCGGGTGACAGGGTTTTCGGCAATCAGCCCCAGCATTTT. This encodes CASSPGDRVFGNQPQHF.

This chain joins TRBV7-2 and TRBJ2-1; tentatively, D is TRBD2 (6 bases). V dropped 2 bases and J dropped 2 bases, with 7 bases sitting between them. Germline V gene sequence: CDR1 SGHTA, CDR2 FQGNSA. This CDR3 is 14 amino acids long. The CDR3 bases are TGTGCCAGCAGCTTACCGGGAGCCTACAATGAGCAGTTCTTC. It codes for CASSLPGAYNEQFF.

This clone was seen more than once but under ten times. V gene TRBV30 combines with J gene TRBJ2-7, with 7 bases identical to TRBD2. The germline V gene has CDR1 GTSNPN and CDR2 SVGIG (reference sequence). Trimming removed 2 bases from V and 2 bases from J; junction bases left unmatched: 3. The CDR3 extends over 13 amino acids. As DNA, the CDR3 is TGTGCCTGGAGTCGGGGGAGGGCCTACGAGCAGTACTTC. It codes for CAWSRGRAYEQYF.

The rearrangement joins TRBV5-1 to TRBJ1-1, with D tentatively TRBD1 (6 bases). V lost 3 bases and J 2 bases, leaving 17 bases between the germline ends. Germline lookup yields CDR1 SGHRS and CDR2 YFSETQ. The CDR3 is made up of 16 amino acids. CDR3 in DNA: TGCGCCAGCAGCTGGGGGAGGGGGGATAGAAACACTGAAGCTTTCTTT. Its translation: CASSWGRGDRNTEAFF.

The rearrangement links TRBV28 to TRBJ1-4; TRBD1 matches at 9 bases. The germline V gene has CDR1 MDHEN and CDR2 SYDVKM. This CDR3 comprises 16 residues. Losses at the gene ends were 5 bases for V and 10 bases for J; bases not matched to a gene: 14. Here the CDR3 DNA reads TGTGCCAGCAGTCCTAGGGGGACAGGGTTGGAGGGAAAACTGTTTTTT. This translates into CASSPRGTGLEGKLFF. Combining the CDR3 with reference TRBV28 and TRBJ1-4 gives the whole variable domain DVKVTQSSRYLVKRTGEKVFLECVQDMDHENMFWYRQDPGLGLRLIYFSYDVKMKEKGDIPEGYSVSREKKERFSLILESASTNQTSMYLCASSPRGTGLEGKLFFGSGTQLSVL.

The J gene is TRBJ1-1, the V gene TRBV6-6, with TRBD1 as a possible D gene (5 bases). CDR1 and CDR2 (germline): MNHNY, SVGAGI (reference sequence). The CDR3 extends over 13 amino acids. V lost 4 bases and J lost 2, with 8 bases in between. CDR3 coding DNA: TGTGCCAGCAGTTCCACAGGAAACACTGAAGCTTTCTTT. The encoded protein is CASSSTGNTEAFF.

CDR3 in amino acids: CAIQGRSSYEQYF. The CDR3 nucleotides are TGTGCCATCCAAGGGAGGAGCTCCTACGAGCAGTACTTC. V is TRBV6-6 and J is TRBJ2-7; D may be TRBD2 (6 bases). In germline, CDR1 is MNHNY, CDR2 SVGAGI (reference sequence). CDR3 length: 13 amino acids. With 10 bases removed from V and 0 bases from J, the gap between germline ends came to 13 bases.

The chain couples TRBV6-6 to TRBJ2-5; weak D call: TRBD1 (6 bases). The CDR3 runs 13 residues. The V and J ends lost 2 bases and 2 bases respectively, with 6 bases between them. Germline CDR1 is MNHNY and CDR2 is SVGAGI (reference sequence). The CDR3 sequence is CASSYRGQETQYF. Here the CDR3 DNA reads TGTGCCAGCAGTTACAGGGGGCAAGAGACCCAGTACTTC.

The chain uses TRBV5-1 and TRBJ2-1, with 9 bases that match TRBD2. CDR1 is SGHRS, CDR2 YFSETQ, per germline. The J segment lost 0 bases and the V segment lost 4 bases, leaving 2 bases of the junction unmatched. CDR3 length: 15 amino acids. CDR3 in amino acids: CASSISGSSYNEQFF. DNA of the CDR3: TGCGCCAGCAGCATTAGCGGGAGCTCCTACAATGAGCAGTTCTTC.

The J gene is TRBJ2-2, the V gene TRBV4-1; D possibly corresponds to TRBD2 (7 bases). Germline CDR1 and CDR2: MGHRA and YSYEKL. The CDR3 sequence is 16 residues long. Trimming removed 4 bases from V and 7 bases from J, with 19 bases in between. In nucleotides, the CDR3 is TGCGCCAGCAGCCCGTTGGGGGGGGCGGGCGGCGGGGAGCTGTTTTTT. Protein: CASSPLGGAGGGELFF.

The V and J genes are TRBV28 and TRBJ1-3, with D perhaps TRBD1 (5 bases). V lost 5 bases to trimming and J lost 3 bases, with 11 bases between them. Germline V lookup: CDR1 MDHEN, CDR2 SYDVKM. The length of the CDR3 is 14 residues. The CDR3 loop reads CASSAGQVGNTIYF. In DNA form, the CDR3 reads TGTGCCAGCAGTGCAGGGCAAGTTGGAAACACCATATATTTT.

The V call is TRBV27, the J call TRBJ1-4; D is unresolved. The CDR3 loop spans 13 amino acids. Per germline, CDR1 MNHEY and CDR2 SMNVEV (reference sequence). V lost 6 bases, J lost 4 bases, and 9 bases lay in between. CDR3 protein: CASRQYNNEKLFF. In DNA, the CDR3 is TGTGCCAGCAGACAGTACAATAATGAAAAACTGTTTTTT.

This clone showed up just a few times. This chain links TRBV6-1 with TRBJ1-2, with 8 bases that match TRBD1. CDR1 is MNHNS, CDR2 SASEGT, per germline. The CDR3 totals 13 residues. The trim removed 3 bases at V and 8 bases at J, leaving 5 bases unmatched. The CDR3 nucleotides are TGTGCCAGCAGTGATAGGACAGGGCACGGCTACACCTTC. Translating gives CASSDRTGHGYTF.

This clone was seen more than once but under ten times. The chain has TRBV28 and TRBJ1-1; no definite D call. CDR1 and CDR2 (germline): MDHEN, SYDVKM. The V gene lost 3 bases and the J gene lost 11 bases, with 10 bases spanning the gap. The CDR3 contains 11 residues. The CDR3 sequence: CASSFQRWAFF. In DNA form, the CDR3 reads TGTGCCAGCAGTTTTCAGAGGTGGGCTTTCTTT.

The rearrangement uses TRBV5-1 and TRBJ2-3, with unresolved D. This CDR3 comprises 14 residues. Germline CDR1 SGHRS, CDR2 YFSETQ. Trimming took off 0 bases at V and 4 bases at J, with 9 bases between the two ends. The chain's CDR3 is CASSLARVPDTQYF. The CDR3 DNA sequence: TGCGCCAGCAGCTTGGCCCGGGTCCCAGATACGCAGTATTTT.